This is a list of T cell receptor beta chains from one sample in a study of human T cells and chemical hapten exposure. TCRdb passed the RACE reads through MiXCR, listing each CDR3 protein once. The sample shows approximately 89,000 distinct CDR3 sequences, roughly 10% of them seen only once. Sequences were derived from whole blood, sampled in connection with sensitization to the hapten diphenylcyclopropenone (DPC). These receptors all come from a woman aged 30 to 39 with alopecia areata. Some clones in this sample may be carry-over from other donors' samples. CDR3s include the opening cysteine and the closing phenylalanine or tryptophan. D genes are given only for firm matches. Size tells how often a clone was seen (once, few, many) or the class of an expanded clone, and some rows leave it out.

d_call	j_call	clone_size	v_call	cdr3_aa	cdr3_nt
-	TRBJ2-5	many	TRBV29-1	CSVEKSQETQYF	TGCAGCGTTGAAAAATCACAAGAGACCCAGTACTTC
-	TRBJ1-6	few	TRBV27	CASSPLGSPLHF	TGTGCCAGCAGTCCCCTAGGTTCACCCCTCCACTTT
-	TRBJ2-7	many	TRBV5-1	CASSLVVGSSYEQYF	TGCGCCAGCAGCTTGGTGGTGGGCAGCTCCTACGAGCAGTACTTC
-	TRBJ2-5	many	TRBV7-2	CASSAAEVTQYF	TGTGCCAGCAGCGCCGCCGAGGTGACCCAGTACTTC
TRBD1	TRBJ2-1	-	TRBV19	CASSRRQGSYNEQFF	TGTGCCAGTAGTAGGCGACAGGGGTCCTACAATGAGCAGTTCTTC
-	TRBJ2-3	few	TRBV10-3	CAISDSTGTQYF	TGTGCCATCAGTGACAGCACAGGGACGCAGTATTTT
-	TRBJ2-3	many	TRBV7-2	CASSFLGGPNTQYF	TGTGCCAGCAGCTTCTTAGGGGGGCCGAATACGCAGTATTTT
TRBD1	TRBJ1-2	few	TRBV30	CAWSTGAGYTF	TGTGCCTGGAGCACAGGGGCTGGCTACACCTTC
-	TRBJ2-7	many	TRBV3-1	CASSPGLSGYEQYF	TGTGCCAGCAGCCCAGGACTGTCCGGCTACGAGCAGTACTTC
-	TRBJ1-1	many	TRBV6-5	CASSRGREATEAFF	TGTGCCAGCAGTAGGGGCAGGGAAGCCACTGAAGCTTTCTTT
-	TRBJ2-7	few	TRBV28	CASSLDGGRGTYEQYF	TGTGCCAGCAGTTTGGATGGGGGTAGGGGTACCTACGAGCAGTACTTC
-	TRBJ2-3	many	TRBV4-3	CASSQDSRDTQYF	TGCGCCAGCAGCCAAGATTCTAGAGATACGCAGTATTTT
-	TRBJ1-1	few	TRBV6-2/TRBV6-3	CASSYRWGTEAFF	TGTGCCAGCAGTTACAGATGGGGCACTGAAGCTTTCTTT
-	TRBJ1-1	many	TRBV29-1	CSVVVSWGTEAFF	TGCAGCGTTGTTGTCAGTTGGGGCACTGAAGCTTTCTTT
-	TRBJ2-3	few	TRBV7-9	CASSQIPDTQYF	TGTGCCAGCAGCCAGATCCCCGATACGCAGTATTTT
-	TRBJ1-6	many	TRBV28	CASINDRNSPLHF	TGTGCCAGTATAAATGACAGGAATTCACCCCTCCACTTT
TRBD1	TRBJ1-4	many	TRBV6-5	CASSYSKQGYEKLFF	TGTGCCAGCAGTTACTCGAAACAGGGGTATGAAAAACTGTTTTTT
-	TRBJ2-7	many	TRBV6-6	CASSAGDSYEQYF	TGTGCCAGCAGTGCCGGAGACTCCTACGAGCAGTACTTC
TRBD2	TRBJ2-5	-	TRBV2	CASSGTSGSWWTQYF	TGTGCCAGCAGCGGGACTAGCGGTTCCTGGTGGACCCAGTACTTC
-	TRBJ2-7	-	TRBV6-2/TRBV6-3	CASREFSYEQYF	TGTGCCAGCCGGGAGTTTTCCTACGAGCAGTACTTC
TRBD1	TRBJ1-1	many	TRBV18	CASSPTGTGRSSTEAFF	TGTGCCAGCTCACCAACTGGGACAGGGCGAAGTTCGACTGAAGCTTTCTTT
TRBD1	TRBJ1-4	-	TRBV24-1	CATSETGDVKEKLFF	TGTGCCACCAGTGAAACAGGGGATGTAAAGGAAAAACTGTTTTTT